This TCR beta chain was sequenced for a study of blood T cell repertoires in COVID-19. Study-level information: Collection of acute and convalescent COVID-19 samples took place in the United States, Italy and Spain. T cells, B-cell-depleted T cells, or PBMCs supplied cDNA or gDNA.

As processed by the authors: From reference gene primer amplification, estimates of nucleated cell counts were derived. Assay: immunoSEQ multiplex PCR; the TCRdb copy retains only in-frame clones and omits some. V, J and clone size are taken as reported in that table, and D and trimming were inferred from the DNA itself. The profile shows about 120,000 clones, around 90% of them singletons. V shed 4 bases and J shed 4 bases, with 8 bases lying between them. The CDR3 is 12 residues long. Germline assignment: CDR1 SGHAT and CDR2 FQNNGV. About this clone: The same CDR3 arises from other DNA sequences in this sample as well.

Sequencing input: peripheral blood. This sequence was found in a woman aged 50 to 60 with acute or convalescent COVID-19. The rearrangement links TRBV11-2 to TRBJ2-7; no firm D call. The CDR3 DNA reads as TGTGCCAGCAGCTCTCTCGGTTACGAGCAGTACTTC. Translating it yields CASSSLGYEQYF.